One TCR beta chain is described in this entry. Its binding antigen is unknown. Base-call qualities are not available, and no considerably larger clone is one nucleotide away. Trimmed from V: 0 bases; trimmed from J: 6 bases; junction bases lacking a gene match: 3. The cysteine opens and the phenylalanine closes a CDR3 of 15 amino acids. Kept here is only the CDR3 DNA, which spans 45 bases and is read in frame from base 1. The germline V gene yields KGHSH for CDR1 and LQKENI for CDR2. The immunoSEQ Assay, a bias-controlled multiplex PCR, was used to amplify TCRbeta CDR3 regions from genomic DNA. On the authors' methods: Within the assay, amplification of reference gene primers was used to estimate how many nucleated cells each sample contained. To quantify the absolute abundance of each unique TCRbeta CDR3 rearrangement, sequence reads were collapsed and filtered. For each sample, productive Simpson clonality was calculated by taking the square root of Simpson's diversity index across productive rearrangements. Imported from immuneACCESS, the table was reduced by TCRdb to in-frame sequences with V and J called. These copies leave out some clones; in studies compared against another copy, an unresolved V gene accounts for under half, and the cause of the remainder is not known. V, J and clone size are taken as reported in that table, and D and trimming were inferred from the DNA itself. In this sample the table shows about 220,000 clones, roughly 80% of which occur a single time. Just under 20% of the sample is in the top ten clones.

Whole blood was collected in K2EDTA tubes by collaborating institutions according to the institutions' own protocols. Collaborator samples were shipped for TCRbeta analysis as frozen whole blood, isolated PBMCs, or DNA extracted from either sample type. This record comes from a study of blood T cell repertoires in COVID-19 (dated by TCRdb to 2019 to 2021). Study-level background: Samples covering the acute and convalescent phases of COVID-19 were provided by collaborators in the United States, Italy and Spain. Samples came from the ongoing ImmuneRACE study (first 160 participants) plus 1,254 subjects from 6 global collaborators. The repertoires were made available in a free public database intended to serve as a resource for research on the immune response to SARS-CoV-2. Subjects who had been exposed to COVID-19, were actively infected with it, or had recovered from it provided the deeply sampled blood TCRbeta repertoires that made up the dataset. HLA class I and class II types, where available, came from metadata supplied by the sample provider rather than from assay-based typing. The sample metadata nearly always contained a de-identified subject ID, COVID-19 status, age in years and sex. The prospective study material was composed of cDNA or gDNA derived from T cells, B-cell-depleted T cells, or PBMCs. What the authors observed across the whole study: The amount of clinical and demographic metadata varied by source and participant and was provided uncurated.

The sample was peripheral blood. This clonotype originated in a man aged 30 to 45 with active or convalescent COVID-19. Recombination connected TRBV18 to TRBJ2-1, and 9 junction bases match TRBD1. CDR3 reads: CASSPPGTGLNEQFF. The bases are TGTGCCAGCTCACCACCGGGGACAGGGCTCAATGAGCAGTTCTTC.